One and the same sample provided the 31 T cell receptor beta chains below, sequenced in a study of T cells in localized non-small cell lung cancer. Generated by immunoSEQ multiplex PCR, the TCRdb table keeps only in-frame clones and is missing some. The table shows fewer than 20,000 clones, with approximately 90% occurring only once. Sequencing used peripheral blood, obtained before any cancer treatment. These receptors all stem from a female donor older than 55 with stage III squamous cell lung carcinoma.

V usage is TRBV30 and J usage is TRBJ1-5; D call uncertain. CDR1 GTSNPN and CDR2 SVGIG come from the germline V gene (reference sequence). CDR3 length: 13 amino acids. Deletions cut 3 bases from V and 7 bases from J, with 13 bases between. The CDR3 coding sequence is TGTGCCTGGAGGCTAAAGGGAGGACAGCCCCAGCATTTT. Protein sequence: CAWRLKGGQPQHF. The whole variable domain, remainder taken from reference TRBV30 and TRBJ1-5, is SQTIHQWPATLVQPVGSPLSLECTVEGTSNPNLYWYRQAAGRGLQLLFYSVGIGQISSEVPQNLSASRPQDRQFILSSKKLLLSDSGFYLCAWRLKGGQPQHFGDGTRLSIL.

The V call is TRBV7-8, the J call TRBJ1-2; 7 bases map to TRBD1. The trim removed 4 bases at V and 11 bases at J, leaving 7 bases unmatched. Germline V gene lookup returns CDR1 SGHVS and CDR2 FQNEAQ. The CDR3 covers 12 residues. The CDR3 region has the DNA TGTGCCAGCAGCTCTAACAGGGGAGGTTACACCTTC. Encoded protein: CASSSNRGGYTF. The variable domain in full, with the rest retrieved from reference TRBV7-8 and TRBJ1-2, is GAGVSQSPRYKVAKRGQDVALRCDPISGHVSLFWYQQALGQGPEFLTYFQNEAQLDKSGLPSDRFFAERPEGSVSTLKIQRTQQEDSAVYLCASSSNRGGYTFGSGTRLTVV.

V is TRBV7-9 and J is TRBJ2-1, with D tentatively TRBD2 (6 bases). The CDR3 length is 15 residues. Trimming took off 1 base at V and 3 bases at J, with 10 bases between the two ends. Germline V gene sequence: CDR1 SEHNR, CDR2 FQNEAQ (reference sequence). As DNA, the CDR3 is TGTGCCAGCAGCTTAGTCCTAGCGATCTACAATGAGCAGTTCTTC. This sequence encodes CASSLVLAIYNEQFF.

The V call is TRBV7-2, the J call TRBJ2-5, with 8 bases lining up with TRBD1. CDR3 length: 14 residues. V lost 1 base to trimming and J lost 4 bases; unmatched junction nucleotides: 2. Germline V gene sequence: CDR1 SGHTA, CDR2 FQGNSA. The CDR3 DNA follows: TGTGCCAGCAGCTTAGTCAGGGGGCGAGAGACCCAGTACTTC. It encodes CASSLVRGRETQYF.

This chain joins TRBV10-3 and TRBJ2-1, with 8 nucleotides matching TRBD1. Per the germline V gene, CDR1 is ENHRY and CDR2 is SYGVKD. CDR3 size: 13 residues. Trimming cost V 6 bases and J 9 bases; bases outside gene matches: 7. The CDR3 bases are TGTGCCATCAGCGGTACAGGGGGAAGTGAGCAGTTCTTC. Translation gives CAISGTGGSEQFF.

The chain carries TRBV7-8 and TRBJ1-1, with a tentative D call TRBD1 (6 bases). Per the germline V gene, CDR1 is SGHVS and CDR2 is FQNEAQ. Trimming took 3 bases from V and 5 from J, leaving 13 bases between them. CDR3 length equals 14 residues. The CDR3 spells CASSFQTGTTEAFF. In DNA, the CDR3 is TGTGCCAGCAGCTTTCAAACAGGGACGACTGAAGCTTTCTTT.

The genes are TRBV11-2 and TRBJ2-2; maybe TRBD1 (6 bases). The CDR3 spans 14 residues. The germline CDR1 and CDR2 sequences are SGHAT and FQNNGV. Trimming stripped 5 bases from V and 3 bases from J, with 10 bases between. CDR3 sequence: CASSVHRDTGELFF. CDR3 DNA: TGTGCCAGCAGCGTACACAGGGACACCGGGGAGCTGTTTTTT.

This chain's CDR3 is CASSMGQGFGPQHF. CDR3 DNA: TGTGCCAGTAGTATGGGGCAGGGGTTCGGGCCCCAGCATTTT. This rearrangement joins TRBV19 to TRBJ1-5, with D possibly TRBD1 on 6 matching bases. Trimming took 3 bases from V and 9 from J, leaving 15 bases between them. The CDR3 covers 14 residues. Germline V gives CDR1 LNHDA, CDR2 SQIVND (reference sequence).

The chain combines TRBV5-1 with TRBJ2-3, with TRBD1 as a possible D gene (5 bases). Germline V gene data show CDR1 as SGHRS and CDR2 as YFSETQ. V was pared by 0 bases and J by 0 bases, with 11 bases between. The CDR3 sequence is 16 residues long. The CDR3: CASSLVTVGSTDTQYF. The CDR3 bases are TGCGCCAGCAGCTTGGTGACAGTTGGTAGCACAGATACGCAGTATTTT.

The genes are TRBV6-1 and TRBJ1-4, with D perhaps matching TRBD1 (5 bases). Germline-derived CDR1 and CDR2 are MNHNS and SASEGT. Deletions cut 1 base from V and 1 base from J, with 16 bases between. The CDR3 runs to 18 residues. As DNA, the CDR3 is TGTGCCAGCAGTGAAGAGGGTCTGTGGGGGGGAACTAATGAAAAACTGTTTTTT. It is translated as CASSEEGLWGGTNEKLFF.

The CDR3 DNA follows: TGTGCCAGCAGTGAAGGGTGGCAGACTGAAGCTTTCTTT. This encodes CASSEGWQTEAFF. The chain couples TRBV2 to TRBJ1-1; D not certain. The CDR3 spans 13 residues. CDR1 SNHLY and CDR2 FYNNEI come from the germline V gene. The ends were cut back, 1 base at V and 5 bases at J, with 8 bases in the middle.

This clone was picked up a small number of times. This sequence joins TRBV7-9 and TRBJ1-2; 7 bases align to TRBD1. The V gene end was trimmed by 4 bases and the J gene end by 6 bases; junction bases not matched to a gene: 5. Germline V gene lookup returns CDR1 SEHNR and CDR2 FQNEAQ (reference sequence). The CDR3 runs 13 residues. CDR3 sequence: CASSSQDRHGYTF. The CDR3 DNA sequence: TGTGCCAGCAGCTCTCAGGACAGGCATGGCTACACCTTC.

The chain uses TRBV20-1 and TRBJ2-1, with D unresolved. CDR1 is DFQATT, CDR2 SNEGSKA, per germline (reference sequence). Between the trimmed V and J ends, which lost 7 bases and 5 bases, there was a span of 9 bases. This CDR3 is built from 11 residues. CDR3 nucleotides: TGCAGTGTTCCCCTGCACAATGAGCAGTTCTTC. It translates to CSVPLHNEQFF.

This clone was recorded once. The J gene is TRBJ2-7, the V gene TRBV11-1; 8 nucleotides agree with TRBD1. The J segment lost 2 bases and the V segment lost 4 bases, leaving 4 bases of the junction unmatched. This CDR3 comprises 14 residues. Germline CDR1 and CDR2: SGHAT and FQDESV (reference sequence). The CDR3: CASSSRGRPYEQYF. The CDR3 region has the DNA TGTGCCAGCAGCTCCAGGGGGCGCCCCTACGAGCAGTACTTC.

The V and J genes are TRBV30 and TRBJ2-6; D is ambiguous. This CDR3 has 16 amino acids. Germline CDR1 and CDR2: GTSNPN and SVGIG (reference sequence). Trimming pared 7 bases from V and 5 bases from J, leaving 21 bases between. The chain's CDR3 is CAFCGVIQSRANVLTF. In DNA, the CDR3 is TGTGCCTTCTGTGGCGTTATACAAAGTCGGGCCAACGTCCTGACTTTC. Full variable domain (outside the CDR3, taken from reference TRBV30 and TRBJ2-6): SQTIHQWPATLVQPVGSPLSLECTVEGTSNPNLYWYRQAAGRGLQLLFYSVGIGQISSEVPQNLSASRPQDRQFILSSKKLLLSDSGFYLCAFCGVIQSRANVLTFGAGSRLTVL.

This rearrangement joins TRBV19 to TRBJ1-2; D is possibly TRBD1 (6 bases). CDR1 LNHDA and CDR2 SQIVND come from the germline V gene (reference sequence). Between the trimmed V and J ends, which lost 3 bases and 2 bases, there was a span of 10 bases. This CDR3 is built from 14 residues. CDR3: CASSMTGLNYGYTF. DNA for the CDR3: TGTGCCAGTAGTATGACAGGCCTAAACTATGGCTACACCTTC. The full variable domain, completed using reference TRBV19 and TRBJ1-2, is DGGITQSPKYLFRKEGQNVTLSCEQNLNHDAMYWYRQDPGQGLRLIYYSQIVNDFQKGDIAEGYSVSREKKESFPLTVTSAQKNPTAFYLCASSMTGLNYGYTFGSGTRLTVV.

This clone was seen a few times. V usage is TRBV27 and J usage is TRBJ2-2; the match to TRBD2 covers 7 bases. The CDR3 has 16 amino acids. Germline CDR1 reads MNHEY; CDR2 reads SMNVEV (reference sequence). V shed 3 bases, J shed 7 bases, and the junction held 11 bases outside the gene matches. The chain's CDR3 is CASSFNPTLAYGELFF. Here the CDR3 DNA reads TGTGCCAGCAGTTTTAATCCTACACTAGCGTACGGGGAGCTGTTTTTT.

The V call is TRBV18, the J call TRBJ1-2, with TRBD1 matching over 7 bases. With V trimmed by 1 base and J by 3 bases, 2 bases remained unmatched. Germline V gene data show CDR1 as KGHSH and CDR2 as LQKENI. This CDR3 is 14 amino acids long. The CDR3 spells CASSPQDRDYGYTF. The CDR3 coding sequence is TGTGCCAGCTCACCACAAGACAGGGACTATGGCTACACCTTC.

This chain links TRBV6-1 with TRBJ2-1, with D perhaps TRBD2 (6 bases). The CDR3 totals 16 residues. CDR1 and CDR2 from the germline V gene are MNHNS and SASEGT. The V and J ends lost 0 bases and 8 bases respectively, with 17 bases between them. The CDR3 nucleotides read TGTGCCAGCAGTGAAGCCCCGGGAGCCCCGGGCCATGAGCAGTTCTTC. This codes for CASSEAPGAPGHEQFF.

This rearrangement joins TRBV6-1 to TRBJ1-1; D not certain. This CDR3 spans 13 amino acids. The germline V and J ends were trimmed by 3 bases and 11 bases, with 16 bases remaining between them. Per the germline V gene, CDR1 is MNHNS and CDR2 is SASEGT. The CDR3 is CASSESGRATAFF. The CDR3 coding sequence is TGTGCCAGCAGTGAGAGTGGAAGGGCCACGGCTTTCTTT.

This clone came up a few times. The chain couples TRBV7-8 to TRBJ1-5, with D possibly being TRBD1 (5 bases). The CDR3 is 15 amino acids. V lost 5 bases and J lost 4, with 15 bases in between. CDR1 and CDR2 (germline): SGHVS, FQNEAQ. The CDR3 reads CASSPYGTPNQPQHF. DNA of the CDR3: TGTGCCAGCAGCCCTTACGGGACTCCAAATCAGCCCCAGCATTTT.

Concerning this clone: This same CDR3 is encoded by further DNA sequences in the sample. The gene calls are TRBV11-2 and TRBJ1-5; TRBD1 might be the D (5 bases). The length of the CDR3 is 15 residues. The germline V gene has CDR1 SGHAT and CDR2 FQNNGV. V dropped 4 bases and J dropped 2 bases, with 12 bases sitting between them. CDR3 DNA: TGTGCCAGCAGCTCGGAGAGGGGTGGCAATCAGCCCCAGCATTTT. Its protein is CASSSERGGNQPQHF. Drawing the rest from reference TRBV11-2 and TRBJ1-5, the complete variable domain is EAGVAQSPRYKIIEKRQSVAFWCNPISGHATLYWYQQILGQGPKLLIQFQNNGVVDDSQLPKDRFSAERLKGVDSTLKIQPAKLEDSAVYLCASSSERGGNQPQHFGDGTRLSIL.

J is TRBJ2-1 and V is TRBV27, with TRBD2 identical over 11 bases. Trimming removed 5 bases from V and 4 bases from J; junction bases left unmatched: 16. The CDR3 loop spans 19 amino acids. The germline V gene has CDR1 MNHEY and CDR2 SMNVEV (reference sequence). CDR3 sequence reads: CASSKLYGLAGGSYNEQFF. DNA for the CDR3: TGTGCCAGCAGTAAACTTTACGGGCTAGCGGGGGGCTCGTACAATGAGCAGTTCTTC.

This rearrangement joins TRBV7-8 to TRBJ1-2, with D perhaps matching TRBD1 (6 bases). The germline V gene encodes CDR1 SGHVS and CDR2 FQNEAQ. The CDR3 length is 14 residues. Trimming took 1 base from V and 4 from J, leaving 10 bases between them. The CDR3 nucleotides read TGTGCCAGCAGCTTAGAGGACAGAAGCTATGGCTACACCTTC. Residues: CASSLEDRSYGYTF.

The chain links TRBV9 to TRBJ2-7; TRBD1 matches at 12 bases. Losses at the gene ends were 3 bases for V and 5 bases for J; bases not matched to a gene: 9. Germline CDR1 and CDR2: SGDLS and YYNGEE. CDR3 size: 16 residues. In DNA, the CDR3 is TGTGCCAGCAGCGGGACCGGGACAGGGGGCGACAACGAGCAGTACTTC. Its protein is CASSGTGTGGDNEQYF. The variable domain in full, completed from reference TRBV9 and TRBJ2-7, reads DSGVTQTPKHLITATGQRVTLRCSPRSGDLSVYWYQQSLDQGLQFLIQYYNGEERAKGNILERFSAQQFPDLHSELNLSSLELGDSALYFCASSGTGTGGDNEQYFGPGTRLTVT.

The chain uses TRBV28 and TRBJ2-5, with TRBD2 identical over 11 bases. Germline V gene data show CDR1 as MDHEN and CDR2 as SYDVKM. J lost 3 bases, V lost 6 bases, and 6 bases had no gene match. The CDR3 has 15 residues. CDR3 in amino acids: CASRATGLAEETQYF. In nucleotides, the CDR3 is TGTGCCAGCAGGGCAACGGGACTAGCGGAAGAGACCCAGTACTTC.

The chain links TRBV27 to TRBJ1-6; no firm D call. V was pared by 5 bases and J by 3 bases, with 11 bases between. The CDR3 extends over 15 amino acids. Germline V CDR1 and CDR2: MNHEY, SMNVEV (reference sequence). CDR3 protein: CASSTVRLYNSPLHF. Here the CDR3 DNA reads TGTGCCAGCAGTACCGTGCGGCTCTATAATTCACCCCTCCACTTT.

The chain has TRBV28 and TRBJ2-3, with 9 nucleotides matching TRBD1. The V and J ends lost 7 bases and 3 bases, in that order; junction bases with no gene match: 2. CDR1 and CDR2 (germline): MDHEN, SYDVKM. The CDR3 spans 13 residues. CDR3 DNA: TGTGCCAGCATTGGACAGGGGACAGATACGCAGTATTTT. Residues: CASIGQGTDTQYF.

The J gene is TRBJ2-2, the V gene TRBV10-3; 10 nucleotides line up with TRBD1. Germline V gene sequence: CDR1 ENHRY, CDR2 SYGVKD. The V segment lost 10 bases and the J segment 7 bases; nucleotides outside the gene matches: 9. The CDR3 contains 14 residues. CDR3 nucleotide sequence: TGTGCCACCGAAGGGACAGGGGAGTTCGGGGAGCTGTTTTTT. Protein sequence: CATEGTGEFGELFF.

The CDR3 loop is CASSLGGPYEQYF. In DNA form, the CDR3 reads TGTGCCAGCAGTTTAGGGGGGCCCTACGAGCAGTACTTC. The chain combines TRBV28 with TRBJ2-7, with D perhaps being TRBD1 or TRBD2 (6 bases each). V shed 2 bases and J shed 2 bases, with 7 bases lying between them. Germline V gene lookup returns CDR1 MDHEN and CDR2 SYDVKM. There are 13 residues in the CDR3.

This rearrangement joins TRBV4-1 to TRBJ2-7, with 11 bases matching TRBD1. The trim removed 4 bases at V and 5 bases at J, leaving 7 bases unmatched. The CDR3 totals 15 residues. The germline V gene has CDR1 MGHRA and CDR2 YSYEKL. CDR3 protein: CASSRSGQGANEQYF. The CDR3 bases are TGCGCCAGCAGCCGCTCCGGACAGGGGGCGAACGAGCAGTACTTC.